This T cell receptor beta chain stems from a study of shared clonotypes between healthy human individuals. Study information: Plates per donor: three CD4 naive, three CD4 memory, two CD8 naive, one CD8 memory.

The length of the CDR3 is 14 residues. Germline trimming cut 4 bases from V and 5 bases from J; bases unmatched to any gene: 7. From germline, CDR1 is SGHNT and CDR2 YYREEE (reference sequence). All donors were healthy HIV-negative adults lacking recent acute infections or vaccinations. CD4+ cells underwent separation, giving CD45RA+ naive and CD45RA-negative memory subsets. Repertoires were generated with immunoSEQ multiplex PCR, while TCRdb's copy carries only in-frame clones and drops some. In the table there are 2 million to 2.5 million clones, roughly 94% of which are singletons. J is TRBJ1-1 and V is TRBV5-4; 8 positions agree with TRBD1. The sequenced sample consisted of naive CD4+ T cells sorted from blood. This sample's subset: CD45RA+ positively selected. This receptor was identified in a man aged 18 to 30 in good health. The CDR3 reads CASSQGQGWTEAFF. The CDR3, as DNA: TGTGCCAGCAGCCAAGGACAGGGTTGGACTGAAGCTTTCTTT.